Sequencing of this T cell receptor beta chain was carried out in a study of radiation and T cells in renal cell carcinoma. Repertoires were generated with immunoSEQ multiplex PCR, while TCRdb's copy carries only in-frame clones and drops some. The table includes just over 150,000 clones, about 91% detected once. The study, taken as a whole, reports: Top tumor clonotypes rose in blood 2 weeks post-radiation, then contracted. Baseline intratumoral clonotype presence is unknown without pretreatment biopsies.

Time point given: blood 2 weeks post-SBRT. Regarding treatment: 15 Gy SBRT to primary tumor, nephrectomy 4 weeks later. This renal cell carcinoma was of the clear cell type. The length of the CDR3 is 17 residues. V dropped 4 bases and J dropped 9 bases, with 25 bases sitting between them. The germline V gene encodes CDR1 SGHTA and CDR2 FQGNSA. With regard to this clone: As yet, its antigen is unknown.

Sequencing used blood, obtained from a patient whose treatment included radiotherapy and nephrectomy. The receptor comes from a woman between 45 and 65 years old with renal cell carcinoma. V is TRBV7-2 and J is TRBJ2-4; D possibly uses TRBD1 or TRBD2 (6 bases each). The CDR3 DNA reads TGTGCCAGCAGCTCTCAGGGGCCCGGGTCCCCGGGGGCCATTCAGTACTTC. Its protein product is CASSSQGPGSPGAIQYF.